The entry below gives a single T cell receptor (beta chain) sequence along with its context. Its antigen remains unknown. PCR used 60 Vbeta primers and 13 Jbeta primers. TCRdb keeps only in-frame clones here, not all; method: immunoSEQ multiplex PCR. Among about 55,000 clones listed, 75% to 80% were seen once. The data derive from a study of cytomegalovirus exposure and HLA in healthy donors. Study-wide points: Analysis was performed later, and it showed HLA-associated TCR beta chains to be more clonally expanded than equally common others. Accounts indicate the classifier identified cytomegalovirus status with strong specificity and sensitivity. Rarity marked most TCR sequences, yet some public TCRs occurred in many donors.

Healthy people donating bone marrow made up the donors. Trimming stripped 4 bases from V and 4 bases from J, with 17 bases between. The CDR3 length is 16 residues. Germline CDR1 MGHDK, CDR2 SYGVNS. The chain uses TRBV25-1 and TRBJ1-5, with a weak D call TRBD1 (6 bases). This clonotype originated in a female donor in good health and CMV-seronegative. Sequenced material: PBMCs. The CDR3 spells CASSGGGGLSNQPQHF. The CDR3 DNA follows: TGTGCCAGCAGTGGAGGGGGAGGGTTATCGAATCAGCCCCAGCATTTT.